This TCR beta chain came from a study of naive and memory T cell subsets. Study-wide results and limits: Especially in CD8 cells, naive repertoires contained a few larger clonotypes, possibly CD45RA-re-expressing memory cells. Expression changes during T cell differentiation may affect RNA-based TCR counts. Over 85% of naive TCR sequences appeared only once, unlike memory subsets.

Trimming took 0 bases from V and 3 from J; bases not matched to a gene: 24. The germline V gene has CDR1 DFQATT and CDR2 SNEGSKA (reference sequence). CDR3 length equals 21 residues. This clonotype was counted a few times. Its cognate antigen is unknown. The beta constant-region primer was an equimolar mix of two oligonucleotides covering TRBC1 and TRBC2. Four rounds of PCR amplified the ligated cDNA using nested alpha and beta constant-region primers plus SP2. One entry per CDR3 protein, called by TCRdb with MiXCR from the UMI-ligation and nested PCR reads. Of under 150,000 distinct CDR3 sequences in the sample, more than 15% were seen once. Four subsets defined by CD45RA and CD27 were sorted after CD3, CD4, CD8 and live/dead staining.

The chain joins TRBV20-1 to TRBJ2-7; 9 bases align to TRBD2. The sequence was obtained from a human donor in good health. The sample taken for sequencing was naive CD8+ T cells from blood. This chain's CDR3 is CSARDSTPRASGTGGIYEQYF. In DNA form, the CDR3 reads TGCAGTGCTAGAGATTCTACCCCTCGGGCTAGCGGGACCGGGGGGATCTACGAGCAGTACTTC.